The TCR beta chain described here comes from a study of blood T cell repertoires in COVID-19. Study overall: Recovery meant two consecutive negative NP/OP PCR tests, professional clearance, or resolved symptoms.

This clone has only one observation. Profiled with immunoSEQ multiplex PCR; TCRdb holds only in-frame clones, not every one. The repertoire consists of about 210,000 clones, with around 86% occurring once and the leading ten covering 7% to 9%. Participants came from about two dozen US areas, aged about 18 to 95 years. Cohort placement rested on clinical history that participants reported themselves. Per germline, CDR1 SNHLY and CDR2 FYNNEI. Deletions cut 8 bases from V and 5 bases from J, with 15 bases between. CDR3 length equals 13 residues. The TCR comes from a man younger than 40 in a cohort exposed to, infected with or recovered from COVID-19 (not recorded which). What was sequenced was PBMCs or T cells enriched from blood (not recorded which). The V call is TRBV2, the J call TRBJ2-5; D may be TRBD1 (6 bases). CDR3 nucleotide sequence: TGTGCCAGCGGCCGGGACACTAGGGAGACCCAGTACTTC. Amino acid sequence: CASGRDTRETQYF.